Shown below are 30 T cell receptor beta chains from a single sample sequenced in a study of metastatic and nonmetastatic thyroid tumors. TCRdb reanalyzed the PCR reads via MiXCR. In the table there are just over 40,000 clones, 11% of which are singletons. Treatment of any kind had been given to no patient before thyroid surgery. Sequencing used blood. These receptor sequences come from a female donor with papillary thyroid cancer or a benign thyroid nodule (not recorded which). Some clones in this sample may be carry-over from other donors' samples.

This clone was observed many times. The V gene is TRBV11-2, the J gene TRBJ2-1; 9 bases are a match to TRBD2. From germline, CDR1 is SGHAT and CDR2 FQNNGV. The CDR3 totals 14 residues. After removal of 5 bases from V and 6 bases from J, the junction contained 5 bases not matched to a gene. The DNA of the CDR3 is TGTGCCAGCAGCCCAGGACTAGCGCCCAATGAGCAGTTCTTC. The encoded protein is CASSPGLAPNEQFF. Supplemented by reference TRBV11-2 and TRBJ2-1, the full variable domain reads EAGVAQSPRYKIIEKRQSVAFWCNPISGHATLYWYQQILGQGPKLLIQFQNNGVVDDSQLPKDRFSAERLKGVDSTLKIQPAKLEDSAVYLCASSPGLAPNEQFFGPGTRLTVL.

There are many counts of this clone. The chain's CDR3 is CASSYSLGTEAFF. CDR3 nucleotide sequence: TGTGCCAGCAGTTACTCCTTGGGGACTGAAGCTTTCTTT. V and J are TRBV12-3 or TRBV12-4 and TRBJ1-1; D gene unclear. The CDR3 loop spans 13 amino acids. Trimming took off 4 bases at V and 5 bases at J, with 11 bases between the two ends.

This clone was recorded many times. V and J are TRBV30 and TRBJ2-7; TRBD1 is a possible D gene (6 bases). V was trimmed by 3 bases and J by 3 bases, leaving 12 bases between them. The germline CDR1 and CDR2 sequences are GTSNPN and SVGIG (reference sequence). The CDR3 length is 13 residues. The CDR3 DNA follows: TGTGCCTGGAGCCCGGGACACTACTACGAGCAGTACTTC. The encoded protein is CAWSPGHYYEQYF.

This clone was detected ten times or more. The chain uses TRBV30 and TRBJ1-1; D not certain. The CDR3 sequence is 15 residues long. In germline, CDR1 is GTSNPN, CDR2 SVGIG (reference sequence). Trimming left V 1 base short and J 0 bases short, with 12 bases between. CDR3 sequence (DNA): TGTGCCTGGAGTGATACGACCAACATGAACACTGAAGCTTTCTTT. Residues: CAWSDTTNMNTEAFF.

This clone was counted many times. Other DNA variants within this sample encode the same CDR3. The CDR3 sequence is CASSLAGEQFF. The CDR3 region has the DNA TGTGCCAGCAGTTTAGCGGGAGAGCAGTTCTTC. The chain recombines TRBV7-3 with TRBJ2-1, with 8 bases identical to TRBD2. V shed 6 bases and J 10 bases; nucleotides not matched to a gene: 2. The V gene's germline CDR1 is SGHTA and CDR2 FQGTGA. The CDR3 is made up of 11 amino acids.

This clone was seen many times. This chain uses TRBV7-2 with TRBJ1-1; no clear D. Per the germline V gene, CDR1 is SGHTA and CDR2 is FQGNSA. This CDR3 contains 15 residues. Trimming removed 4 bases at V and 0 bases at J, with 12 bases between. The CDR3 DNA reads TGTGCCAGCAGCTCCGAGCCTAACATGAACACTGAAGCTTTCTTT. It codes for CASSSEPNMNTEAFF.

This clone was seen at least ten times. The V call is TRBV5-6, the J call TRBJ2-5; D perhaps matches TRBD1 (5 bases). CDR3 length equals 14 residues. The V gene lost 0 bases and the J gene lost 5 bases, with 11 bases spanning the gap. Germline V gives CDR1 SGHDT, CDR2 YYEEEE. The CDR3 loop is CASSLGAGPETQYF. The CDR3 DNA reads TGTGCCAGCAGCTTGGGGGCAGGGCCGGAGACCCAGTACTTC.

This clone came up many times. CDR3 in DNA: TGTGCCAGCAGTTACGGGCCTAGTCCCCTCCACTTT. Translated, it gives CASSYGPSPLHF. This chain joins TRBV6-5 and TRBJ1-6; D not resolved. The length of the CDR3 is 12 residues. Deletions cut 2 bases from V and 13 bases from J, with 9 bases between. Germline loops: CDR1 MNHEY, CDR2 SVGAGI.

This clone has a count of ten or more. V is TRBV19 and J is TRBJ2-2, with 8 bases matching TRBD1. The V gene's germline CDR1 is LNHDA and CDR2 SQIVND (reference sequence). CDR3 length equals 15 residues. V lost 6 bases, J lost 0 bases, and 3 bases stayed unmatched. CDR3 protein: CASRSGGPNTGELFF. The CDR3 nucleotides read TGTGCCAGTAGATCAGGGGGCCCGAACACCGGGGAGCTGTTTTTT. Combining the CDR3 with reference TRBV19 and TRBJ2-2 gives the whole variable domain DGGITQSPKYLFRKEGQNVTLSCEQNLNHDAMYWYRQDPGQGLRLIYYSQIVNDFQKGDIAEGYSVSREKKESFPLTVTSAQKNPTAFYLCASRSGGPNTGELFFGEGSRLTVL.

There are many counts of this clone. The genes are TRBV20-1 and TRBJ2-1, with D perhaps TRBD2 (6 bases). Trimming left V 4 bases short and J 7 bases short, with 20 bases between. Germline-derived CDR1 and CDR2 are DFQATT and SNEGSKA (reference sequence). The CDR3 loop spans 15 amino acids. The CDR3 loop is CSATRLERVANEQFF. CDR3 DNA sequence: TGCAGTGCTACGCGGCTCGAGCGGGTAGCGAATGAGCAGTTCTTC.

This clone was recorded at least ten times. A much larger clone is a single base away; this may be a read error. The chain has TRBV19 and TRBJ2-2; D is possibly TRBD1 (6 bases). Germline V gives CDR1 LNHDA, CDR2 SQIVND (reference sequence). V gave up 4 bases and J gave up 3 bases, with 24 bases separating them. The CDR3 covers 19 residues. Written as DNA, the CDR3 is TGTGCCAGTAGTAAAAGGACAAGGGGCCCTGGGGGCGACACCGGGGAGCTGTTTTTT. Its translation: CASSKRTRGPGGDTGELFF.

A note on this clone: Being one base from a much bigger clone, this may be a read error. The chain has TRBV2 and TRBJ1-3; D unresolved. CDR3 length equals 13 residues. Germline V gives CDR1 SNHLY, CDR2 FYNNEI. Trimming shortened V by 4 bases and J by 2 bases, and 6 bases separated the two germline ends. CDR3 sequence (DNA): TGTGCCAGCAGTGTCATAGCTGGAAACACCATATATTTT. Encoded protein: CASSVIAGNTIYF.

V is TRBV7-8 and J is TRBJ1-5; 9 positions match TRBD1. The CDR3 contains 17 residues. Germline V gene data show CDR1 as SGHVS and CDR2 as FQNEAQ. With 5 bases clipped from V and 4 bases from J, the junction kept 12 bases outside the gene matches. CDR3 in DNA: TGTGCCAGCAGCGCAAAACCACGGGACAGGGTTAATCAGCCCCAGCATTTT. This codes for CASSAKPRDRVNQPQHF.

There are many counts of this clone. The gene calls are TRBV20-1 and TRBJ2-5, with 8 bases fitting TRBD1. V shed 0 bases, J shed 2 bases, and the junction held 5 bases outside the gene matches. The length of the CDR3 is 15 residues. The germline V gene has CDR1 DFQATT and CDR2 SNEGSKA (reference sequence). CDR3 sequence: CSAREDRVRQETQYF. The CDR3 DNA sequence: TGCAGTGCTAGAGAGGACAGGGTTAGGCAAGAGACCCAGTACTTC.

This clone was seen repeatedly, ten times or more. This rearrangement joins TRBV28 to TRBJ2-5; D may match TRBD1 or TRBD2 (7 bases each). This CDR3 spans 18 amino acids. Between the trimmed V and J ends, which lost 3 bases and 5 bases, there was a span of 25 bases. CDR1 is MDHEN and CDR2 is SYDVKM in the germline V gene. Written as DNA, the CDR3 is TGTGCCAGCAGTTTCTTTAAGGCGACAGGGAAGGGGGGGGAGACCCAGTACTTC. It specifies CASSFFKATGKGGETQYF.

There are many counts of this clone. The gene calls are TRBV20-1 and TRBJ2-7; D may correspond to TRBD1 or TRBD2 (5 bases each). The CDR3 covers 11 residues. V was trimmed by 4 bases and J by 5 bases, leaving 9 bases between them. Germline CDR1 and CDR2: DFQATT and SNEGSKA (reference sequence). The CDR3 reads CSAMRGDEQYF. The DNA for the CDR3 is TGCAGTGCTATGAGGGGTGACGAGCAGTACTTC.

Turning to this clone: A read error is possible here, since a much larger clone lies one base away. V gene TRBV9 combines with J gene TRBJ1-1; D is unclear. Germline V lookup: CDR1 SGDLS, CDR2 YYNGEE. Trimming removed 0 bases at V and 8 bases at J, with 8 bases between. The length of the CDR3 is 12 residues. The CDR3 loop is CASSVEMGEAFF. In DNA, the CDR3 is TGTGCCAGCAGCGTAGAAATGGGCGAAGCTTTCTTT.

Comments on this clone: This could be a read error, since a much larger clone is one nucleotide away. V gene TRBV15 combines with J gene TRBJ2-5; 7 bases match TRBD2. Germline-derived CDR1 and CDR2 are LNHNV and YYDKDF (reference sequence). V shed 8 bases and J 5 bases; nucleotides not matched to a gene: 11. The CDR3 covers 14 residues. The CDR3 bases are TGTGCCACCGAGGGTGGGCGGGGGTTTGAGACCCAGTACTTC. Amino acids: CATEGGRGFETQYF. The variable domain in full, completed from reference TRBV15 and TRBJ2-5, reads DAMVIQNPRYQVTQFGKPVTLSCSQTLNHNVMYWYQQKSSQAPKLLFHYYDKDFNNEADTPDNFQSRRPNTSFCFLDIRSPGLGDTAMYLCATEGGRGFETQYFGPGTRLLVL.

In this sample, this clone turned up many times. The chain uses TRBV10-1 and TRBJ2-1; D is possibly TRBD1 (5 bases). Trimming pared 0 bases from V and 6 bases from J, leaving 9 bases between. CDR3 length: 14 residues. In germline, CDR1 is WNHNN, CDR2 SYGVQD (reference sequence). CDR3 region: CASSESGPTNEQFF. The CDR3 coding sequence is TGCGCCAGCAGTGAGTCGGGGCCGACCAATGAGCAGTTCTTC.

Ten or more counts support this clone. V usage is TRBV9 and J usage is TRBJ2-5; TRBD1 agrees at 7 bases. J gave up 5 bases and V 2 bases, and 6 bases lay outside the gene matches. CDR3 length: 14 amino acids. Germline loops: CDR1 SGDLS, CDR2 YYNGEE. This CDR3 is CASSVLGTEETQYF. The CDR3 DNA reads TGTGCCAGCAGCGTGTTGGGGACAGAGGAGACCCAGTACTTC.

The table lists this clone with many counts. Distinct nucleotide sequences in the sample also encode this CDR3. This chain joins TRBV2 and TRBJ1-5; D remains ambiguous. Germline values: CDR1 SNHLY, CDR2 FYNNEI. There are 13 residues in the CDR3. Deletions cut 6 bases from V and 0 bases from J, with 6 bases between. The CDR3 coding sequence is TGTGCCAGCAGGGAGTATAGCAATCAGCCCCAGCATTTT. Amino acid sequence: CASREYSNQPQHF.

Many counts were recorded for this clone. The V and J genes are TRBV5-1 and TRBJ1-6; a weak D match, TRBD1 (6 bases). The V end was cut by 3 bases, the J end by 6 bases, with 7 bases between. Germline V gives CDR1 SGHRS, CDR2 YFSETQ. The CDR3 has 13 residues. CDR3 bases: TGCGCCAGCAGCTCAGGGGTTAATTCACCCCTCCACTTT. It codes for CASSSGVNSPLHF.

At least ten counts were recorded for this clone. The chain uses TRBV6-1 and TRBJ2-1; D may be TRBD1 (5 bases). In germline, CDR1 is MNHNS, CDR2 SASEGT. The CDR3 sequence is 16 residues long. Between the trimmed V and J ends, which lost 1 base and 1 base, there was a span of 11 bases. CDR3 sequence reads: CASSEGQGPSYNEQFF. In DNA form, the CDR3 reads TGTGCCAGCAGTGAAGGGCAGGGCCCATCCTACAATGAGCAGTTCTTC.

The sample holds many counts of this clone. V is TRBV30 and J is TRBJ2-5; D call uncertain. In germline, CDR1 is GTSNPN, CDR2 SVGIG (reference sequence). V was pared by 7 bases and J by 1 base, with 10 bases between. CDR3 size: 12 residues. The CDR3 nucleotides are TGTGCCTTCCTACCCTTCCAAGAGACCCAGTACTTC. This gives the protein CAFLPFQETQYF. The whole variable domain, remainder taken from reference TRBV30 and TRBJ2-5, is SQTIHQWPATLVQPVGSPLSLECTVEGTSNPNLYWYRQAAGRGLQLLFYSVGIGQISSEVPQNLSASRPQDRQFILSSKKLLLSDSGFYLCAFLPFQETQYFGPGTRLLVL.

This clone was found many times. V and J are TRBV9 and TRBJ2-1; 8 nucleotides align to TRBD1. The trim removed 4 bases at V and 8 bases at J, leaving 8 bases unmatched. Germline V gene sequence: CDR1 SGDLS, CDR2 YYNGEE. The CDR3 runs 14 residues. Here the CDR3 DNA reads TGTGCCAGCAGCATTAGACAGGGGTTCGATGAGCAGTTCTTC. Its protein product is CASSIRQGFDEQFF. Using reference TRBV9 and TRBJ2-1 for the parts outside the CDR3, the full variable domain is DSGVTQTPKHLITATGQRVTLRCSPRSGDLSVYWYQQSLDQGLQFLIQYYNGEERAKGNILERFSAQQFPDLHSELNLSSLELGDSALYFCASSIRQGFDEQFFGPGTRLTVL.

This clone has only a few counts. The gene calls are TRBV3-1 and TRBJ2-2, with D uncertain. The CDR3 has 17 residues. Germline lookup yields CDR1 LGHDT and CDR2 YNNKEL (reference sequence). Trimming stripped 1 base from V and 4 bases from J, with 16 bases between. The CDR3 sequence is CASSQVPSFSLTGELFF. The CDR3 DNA is TGTGCCAGCAGCCAAGTTCCGTCCTTTTCCCTCACCGGGGAGCTGTTTTTT.

Ten or more counts support this clone. This sequence joins TRBV12-3 or TRBV12-4 and TRBJ1-5; 9 bases map to TRBD1. Unmatched junction bases numbered 10, after V lost 7 bases and J lost 0 bases. The CDR3 consists of 17 residues. In DNA, the CDR3 is TGTGCCAGCACCCGAGGGACAGGGCTTTATAGCAATCAGCCCCAGCATTTT. Translation: CASTRGTGLYSNQPQHF.

The rearrangement uses TRBV28 and TRBJ1-1; D gene unclear. The CDR3 runs 12 residues. V was cut by 7 bases and J by 4 bases, with 10 bases left in between. Germline CDR1 reads MDHEN; CDR2 reads SYDVKM. CDR3 DNA: TGTGCCAGCAAAGCTGGGAGCACTGAAGCTTTCTTT. Its translation is CASKAGSTEAFF.

The rearrangement joins TRBV5-1 to TRBJ1-2; TRBD1 is a possible D gene (6 bases). The CDR3 runs 13 residues. V gave up 6 bases and J gave up 6 bases, with 15 bases separating them. The germline V gene has CDR1 SGHRS and CDR2 YFSETQ. The CDR3, as DNA: TGCGCCAGCACCGGGACAACAAACCATGGCTACACCTTC. This translates into CASTGTTNHGYTF.

This clone was counted many times. This chain links TRBV5-6 with TRBJ2-7; 9 bases agree with TRBD1. There are 15 residues in the CDR3. Trimming cost V 4 bases and J 0 bases; bases outside gene matches: 5. Germline V gene data show CDR1 as SGHDT and CDR2 as YYEEEE. CDR3 amino acids: CASSPDRGPSYEQYF. The CDR3 coding sequence is TGTGCCAGCAGCCCGGACAGGGGACCCTCCTACGAGCAGTACTTC.